Below, 27 T cell receptor beta chains from the same sample are listed, as sequenced in a study of cytomegalovirus exposure and HLA in healthy donors. The PCR used 60 Vbeta and 13 Jbeta primers. TCRdb's table, derived via immunoSEQ multiplex PCR, lists solely in-frame clones and lacks some. The sample consists of around 50,000 clones, just under 85% of them appearing once. Sequencing was performed on PBMCs. The origin of the receptors is a man aged 40-50 years in good health and CMV-seronegative.

CDR3 residues: CASSFHTGFSTGELFF. CDR3 nucleotide sequence: TGTGCCAGCAGCTTCCACACAGGGTTTAGCACCGGGGAGCTGTTTTTT. The rearrangement links TRBV7-2 to TRBJ2-2, with D perhaps TRBD1 (6 bases). Germline-derived CDR1 and CDR2 are SGHTA and FQGNSA. The CDR3 extends over 16 amino acids. V was trimmed by 3 bases and J by 4 bases, leaving 15 bases between them.

The V gene is TRBV7-9, the J gene TRBJ2-1; TRBD1 matches 8 bases. This CDR3 comprises 15 residues. Germline CDR1 SEHNR, CDR2 FQNEAQ (reference sequence). J lost 12 bases, V lost 5 bases, and 15 bases had no gene match. The CDR3 DNA reads TGTGCCAGCAGCCTTGGACAGGGTGTCGTTTTTGTGCAGTTCTTC. Translating gives CASSLGQGVVFVQFF.

The count of this clone is one. The chain links TRBV11-3 to TRBJ2-3, with no clear D. This CDR3 is built from 11 residues. V was cut by 2 bases and J by 5 bases, with 2 bases left in between. Germline CDR1 reads SGHNT; CDR2 reads YENEEA. CDR3 bases: TGTGCCAGCAGCTTACTAGATACGCAGTATTTT. Protein: CASSLLDTQYF.

The chain carries TRBV15 and TRBJ2-1; 9 bases line up with TRBD1. CDR3 length: 16 amino acids. Looked up from germline, CDR1 is LNHNV and CDR2 is YYDKDF (reference sequence). V shed 6 bases, J shed 6 bases, and the junction held 12 bases outside the gene matches. The CDR3 DNA reads TGTGCCACCAGACCTTACAGGGGGCAGTTTGGCAATGAGCAGTTCTTC. Residues: CATRPYRGQFGNEQFF.

The rearrangement links TRBV29-1 to TRBJ1-5, with TRBD1 as a possible D gene (5 bases). The CDR3 sequence is 14 residues long. Trimming stripped 4 bases from V and 4 bases from J, with 14 bases between. Germline lookup yields CDR1 SQVTM and CDR2 ANQGSEA. DNA for the CDR3: TGCAGCGTTGGAGATGGTAGGGGTAATCAGCCCCAGCATTTT. Its protein is CSVGDGRGNQPQHF.

This chain connects TRBV7-2 to TRBJ1-2; TRBD1 aligns across 11 bases. Trimming removed 5 bases from V and 5 bases from J; junction bases left unmatched: 7. The CDR3 runs 15 residues. Germline CDR1 and CDR2: SGHTA and FQGNSA. The CDR3, as DNA: TGTGCCAGCAGCCTGGACAGGGGGCGCGGGTATGGCTACACCTTC. Translated, it gives CASSLDRGRGYGYTF.

In this sample, this clone turned up a few times. This sequence joins TRBV28 and TRBJ2-1, with TRBD2 identical over 9 bases. Germline-derived CDR1 and CDR2 are MDHEN and SYDVKM. V lost 1 base and J lost 6; bases outside the gene matches: 4. This CDR3 has 15 amino acids. The CDR3 nucleotides read TGTGCCAGCAGTTTATCGTTAGCGGGGGCCAATGAGCAGTTCTTC. Translated: CASSLSLAGANEQFF.

This rearrangement joins TRBV30 to TRBJ1-3; D uncertain. With 2 bases removed from V and 5 bases from J, the gap between germline ends came to 10 bases. The CDR3 sequence is 13 residues long. Germline V gene lookup returns CDR1 GTSNPN and CDR2 SVGIG (reference sequence). Written as DNA, the CDR3 is TGTGCCTGGAGTATGAATGGGCGAAACACCATATATTTT. Amino acids: CAWSMNGRNTIYF.

The J gene is TRBJ1-5, the V gene TRBV4-1; D is ambiguous. The germline V gene encodes CDR1 MGHRA and CDR2 YSYEKL. V was cut by 0 bases and J by 9 bases, with 12 bases left in between. This CDR3 is built from 14 residues. The CDR3 DNA reads as TGCGCCAGCAGCCAAGATCAAGTTCTAGCGCCCCAGCATTTT. This encodes CASSQDQVLAPQHF.

This chain links TRBV5-5 with TRBJ1-2, with D unclear. V was shortened by 0 bases and J by 3 bases, with 9 bases between the two germline ends. From germline, CDR1 is SGHKS and CDR2 YYEKEE (reference sequence). CDR3 length: 14 residues. The CDR3 protein is CASSLAQADYGYTF. The CDR3, as DNA: TGTGCCAGCAGCTTGGCCCAGGCTGACTATGGCTACACCTTC.

V is TRBV19 and J is TRBJ1-5, with a possible D match to TRBD1 (5 bases). CDR3 length: 13 amino acids. Looked up from germline, CDR1 is LNHDA and CDR2 is SQIVND (reference sequence). Trimming left V 5 bases short and J 5 bases short, with 10 bases between. The CDR3 bases are TGTGCCAGTAGTGGGGCAGGGCATCAGCCCCAGCATTTT. This translates into CASSGAGHQPQHF.

The chain couples TRBV2 to TRBJ1-5; D ambiguous. Trimming cost V 6 bases and J 1 base, with 10 bases left between them. This CDR3 is 14 amino acids long. Germline V gene sequence: CDR1 SNHLY, CDR2 FYNNEI. CDR3 sequence: CASRPDTSNQPQHF. CDR3 DNA: TGTGCCAGCAGACCCGACACGAGCAATCAGCCCCAGCATTTT.

The chain joins TRBV5-1 to TRBJ1-1; D might be TRBD1 (6 bases). Trimming stripped 0 bases from V and 0 bases from J, with 21 bases between. CDR1 SGHRS and CDR2 YFSETQ come from the germline V gene. There are 19 residues in the CDR3. The CDR3 spells CASSLAIRTATNMNTEAFF. CDR3 in DNA: TGCGCCAGCAGCTTGGCCATTCGGACAGCCACTAACATGAACACTGAAGCTTTCTTT.

This chain joins TRBV9 and TRBJ2-3; D possibly corresponds to TRBD1 (6 bases). CDR1 SGDLS and CDR2 YYNGEE come from the germline V gene. Trimming took off 4 bases at V and 0 bases at J, with 15 bases between the two ends. The CDR3 loop spans 16 amino acids. This CDR3 is CASSLQGWASTDTQYF. The CDR3 DNA sequence: TGTGCCAGCAGCTTACAGGGTTGGGCTAGCACAGATACGCAGTATTTT.

In DNA form, the CDR3 reads TGTGCCAGTAGCCTCCAGAGGACAGGGAGTTACGAGCAGTACTTC. This encodes CASSLQRTGSYEQYF. The V call is TRBV19, the J call TRBJ2-7; 8 nucleotides line up with TRBD1. Germline values: CDR1 LNHDA, CDR2 SQIVND (reference sequence). V was pared by 6 bases and J by 4 bases, with 11 bases of the junction left unmatched. The CDR3 runs 15 residues.

This clone was counted a few times. This chain's CDR3 is CASSQDPPGTALGWPQHF. The CDR3, as DNA: TGCGCCAGCAGCCAAGATCCCCCAGGGACAGCATTAGGTTGGCCCCAGCATTTT. The chain uses TRBV4-1 and TRBJ1-5; 7 bases are a match to TRBD1. The CDR3 is made up of 18 amino acids. CDR1 is MGHRA, CDR2 YSYEKL, per germline. V shed 0 bases, J shed 9 bases, and the junction held 17 bases outside the gene matches.

This chain uses TRBV7-9 with TRBJ2-2, with D tentatively TRBD1 (6 bases). The CDR3 contains 16 residues. The ends were cut back, 5 bases at V and 3 bases at J, with 16 bases in the middle. Germline CDR1 SEHNR, CDR2 FQNEAQ (reference sequence). CDR3 amino acids: CASSALLTGYTGELFF. The DNA for the CDR3 is TGTGCCAGCAGCGCACTCTTGACAGGATACACCGGGGAGCTGTTTTTT.

The chain joins TRBV7-2 to TRBJ2-7, with TRBD2 identical over 9 bases. Germline V lookup: CDR1 SGHTA, CDR2 FQGNSA. V gave up 3 bases and J gave up 6 bases; unmatched junction bases: 3. This CDR3 spans 13 amino acids. The CDR3 bases are TGTGCCAGCAGCTTTAGCGGGGGCCGCGAGCAGTACTTC. The encoded protein is CASSFSGGREQYF.

V and J are TRBV5-4 and TRBJ2-3; tentatively, D is TRBD2 (6 bases). Trimming removed 3 bases at V and 7 bases at J, with 21 bases between. The CDR3 consists of 16 residues. CDR1 and CDR2 (germline): SGHNT, YYREEE (reference sequence). CDR3 region: CASSSSGLAGLNTQYF. CDR3 nucleotides: TGTGCCAGCAGCTCCTCGGGACTCGCGGGACTCAATACGCAGTATTTT.

The chain links TRBV14 to TRBJ2-1; possibly TRBD1 for D (5 bases). Trimming removed 0 bases from V and 5 bases from J, with 14 bases in between. CDR3 length: 16 residues. Germline V lookup: CDR1 SGHDN, CDR2 FVKESK. This chain's CDR3 is CASSQDWGRPHNEQFF. CDR3 nucleotides: TGTGCCAGCAGCCAAGATTGGGGCCGCCCCCACAATGAGCAGTTCTTC.

The chain joins TRBV19 to TRBJ2-1, with a possible D match to TRBD2 (5 bases). This CDR3 has 18 residues. With 3 bases removed from V and 2 bases from J, the gap between germline ends came to 20 bases. The germline CDR1 and CDR2 sequences are LNHDA and SQIVND (reference sequence). In nucleotides, the CDR3 is TGTGCCAGTAGTATCTTCACCCCCGGAGTACTAGCCTACAATGAGCAGTTCTTC. Translating gives CASSIFTPGVLAYNEQFF. Filled out from reference TRBV19 and TRBJ2-1, the complete variable domain reads DGGITQSPKYLFRKEGQNVTLSCEQNLNHDAMYWYRQDPGQGLRLIYYSQIVNDFQKGDIAEGYSVSREKKESFPLTVTSAQKNPTAFYLCASSIFTPGVLAYNEQFFGPGTRLTVL.

This chain links TRBV30 with TRBJ2-6, with TRBD1 identical over 11 bases. After removal of 2 bases from V and 9 bases from J, the junction contained 6 bases not matched to a gene. CDR3 length: 15 amino acids. Germline CDR1 GTSNPN, CDR2 SVGIG (reference sequence). The CDR3 loop reads CAWSSGTGGINVLTF. The CDR3 DNA follows: TGTGCCTGGAGTTCCGGGACAGGGGGTATCAACGTCCTGACTTTC.

This clone was detected only a few times. The genes are TRBV6-5 and TRBJ1-1, with 9 bases fitting TRBD1. The CDR3 consists of 15 residues. The germline CDR1 and CDR2 sequences are MNHEY and SVGAGI. Trimming took 5 bases from V and 4 from J; bases not matched to a gene: 8. The CDR3 bases are TGTGCCAGCAGTCGGGACAGGGAAGTGTTCACTGAAGCTTTCTTT. This sequence encodes CASSRDREVFTEAFF.

This clone appeared a single time. V usage is TRBV5-4 and J usage is TRBJ2-1; 15 bases map to TRBD2. Germline CDR1 SGHNT, CDR2 YYREEE (reference sequence). The CDR3 consists of 17 residues. J was trimmed by 8 bases and V by 4 bases; bases with no gene match: 10. The CDR3 protein is CASSQRTSGGAKDEQFF. The CDR3 nucleotides are TGTGCCAGCAGCCAACGGACTAGCGGGGGGGCTAAGGATGAGCAGTTCTTC.

V gene TRBV9 combines with J gene TRBJ1-2; 7 bases align to TRBD1. In germline, CDR1 is SGDLS, CDR2 YYNGEE. The CDR3 runs 14 residues. The V segment lost 3 bases and the J segment 4 bases; nucleotides outside the gene matches: 6. CDR3 in DNA: TGTGCCAGCAGCGAGACAGGGTTTCGCTATGGCTACACCTTC. This gives the protein CASSETGFRYGYTF. The full variable domain, completed using reference TRBV9 and TRBJ1-2, is DSGVTQTPKHLITATGQRVTLRCSPRSGDLSVYWYQQSLDQGLQFLIQYYNGEERAKGNILERFSAQQFPDLHSELNLSSLELGDSALYFCASSETGFRYGYTFGSGTRLTVV.

Concerning this clone itself: Germline and junction disagree at one end, which may indicate a read error. This chain uses TRBV29-1 with TRBJ1-3; 8 bases match TRBD1. This CDR3 spans 13 amino acids. Germline V gene data show CDR1 as SQVTM and CDR2 as ANQGSEA. The CDR3 here is CSVAQGAGNTIYF. Written as DNA, the CDR3 is TGCAGCGTAGCGCAGGGGGCTGGGAACACCATATATTTT.

The J gene is TRBJ1-6, the V gene TRBV25-1; 8 bases are a match to TRBD1. This CDR3 comprises 15 residues. CDR1 and CDR2 from the germline V gene are MGHDK and SYGVNS. V gave up 3 bases and J gave up 8 bases; unmatched junction bases: 6. The CDR3 region is CASSDRTGLDSPLHF. As DNA, the CDR3 is TGTGCCAGCAGTGACCGGACAGGGTTAGATTCACCCCTCCACTTT. Full variable domain (remainder filled in from reference TRBV25-1 and TRBJ1-6): EADIYQTPRYLVIGTGKKITLECSQTMGHDKMYWYQQDPGMELHLIHYSYGVNSTEKGDLSSESTVSRIRTEHFPLTLESARPSHTSQYLCASSDRTGLDSPLHFGNGTRLTVT.